One sample yielded the 21 T cell receptor beta chains listed below, sequenced in a study of molecular identifiers for immune sequencing clone quantification. TCRdb used MiXCR to reprocess the PCR reads, holding one entry per CDR3 protein. The data contain roughly 8,000 distinct CDR3 sequences, around 30% of them seen just once; the ten biggest clones take up 7%. The sample consisted of naive CD8+ T cells from blood, with Jurkat cell RNA spiked in. The subset denotes: FACS-sorted CD8+CD4-CCR7+CD45RA+ naive T cells. The receptors shown here come from a human donor in good health. Some libraries in this study had Jurkat cell RNA spiked in.

This clonotype was detected only a few times. The V and J genes are TRBV11-2 and TRBJ2-7; D uncertain. The germline CDR1 and CDR2 sequences are SGHAT and FQNNGV. The CDR3 is 15 amino acids. Trimming stripped 5 bases from V and 4 bases from J, with 18 bases between. DNA of the CDR3: TGTGCCAGCAGCATTCTGGCCGTGGTCCGATACGAGCAGTACTTC. This gives the protein CASSILAVVRYEQYF.

The V call is TRBV28, the J call TRBJ2-1; 7 bases match TRBD2. Germline V gene sequence: CDR1 MDHEN, CDR2 SYDVKM. The CDR3 runs 13 residues. Trimming took 5 bases from V and 8 from J; bases not matched to a gene: 6. DNA for the CDR3: TGTGCCAGCAGTCCACCAGCGGGATATGAGCAGTTCTTC. Translation gives CASSPPAGYEQFF.

Concerning this clonotype itself: Mismatch with germline at one junction end may stem from a read error. The V call is TRBV7-2, the J call TRBJ2-7, with D uncertain. There are 16 residues in the CDR3. Germline CDR1 reads SGHTA; CDR2 reads FQGNSA. CDR3 nucleotide sequence: TGTGCCAGCAGCCTCTCGACATACTCCTCTTCCTACGAGCCGTACTTC. Residues: CASSLSTYSSSYEPYF.

The chain carries TRBV28 and TRBJ2-7, with D possibly being TRBD1 (7 bases). This CDR3 spans 16 amino acids. Germline assignment: CDR1 MDHEN and CDR2 SYDVKM. Trimming stripped 2 bases from V and 3 bases from J, with 17 bases between. The CDR3 sequence: CASSLPAGQLYYEQYF. DNA of the CDR3: TGTGCCAGCAGTTTACCGGCGGGACAGCTCTACTACGAGCAGTACTTC. Based on the CDR3 plus reference TRBV28 and TRBJ2-7, the full variable domain is DVKVTQSSRYLVKRTGEKVFLECVQDMDHENMFWYRQDPGLGLRLIYFSYDVKMKEKGDIPEGYSVSREKKERFSLILESASTNQTSMYLCASSLPAGQLYYEQYFGPGTRLTVT.

V is TRBV7-2 and J is TRBJ2-4; D remains unclear. In germline, CDR1 is SGHTA, CDR2 FQGNSA. The V end was cut by 2 bases, the J end by 12 bases, with 20 bases between. The CDR3 covers 15 residues. Here the CDR3 DNA reads TGTGCCAGCAGCTTACCCCGAGTAGCCAAAACCAATCAGTACTTC. Amino acids: CASSLPRVAKTNQYF.

This clonotype showed up just a few times. The chain joins TRBV7-9 to TRBJ2-5; possible D gene TRBD2, 5 bases. The V end was cut by 5 bases, the J end by 0 bases, with 13 bases between. The CDR3 totals 15 residues. Germline CDR1 reads SEHNR; CDR2 reads FQNEAQ (reference sequence). The CDR3 is CASSPPLRDQETQYF. The CDR3 coding sequence is TGTGCCAGCAGCCCTCCCTTGCGGGACCAAGAGACCCAGTACTTC.

This clonotype rates as medium-sized. This chain uses TRBV6-5 with TRBJ2-7; unclear D gene. Germline V CDR1 and CDR2: MNHEY, SVGAGI. V lost 0 bases and J lost 6, with 6 bases in between. The CDR3 length is 12 residues. The CDR3 DNA sequence: TGTGCCAGCAGTTACTCGATATCCGAGCAGTACTTC. Translation: CASSYSISEQYF.

This chain connects TRBV4-3 to TRBJ1-1; TRBD1 is a possible D gene (6 bases). Germline CDR1 is LGHNA and CDR2 is YSLEER. This CDR3 is 15 amino acids long. V lost 0 bases and J lost 4, with 12 bases in between. The CDR3 loop reads CASSQDRGVGTEAFF. The CDR3 nucleotides are TGCGCCAGCAGCCAAGATAGGGGGGTCGGCACTGAAGCTTTCTTT.

This clonotype came up a few times. The rearrangement uses TRBV7-2 and TRBJ2-7, with D hard to call. This CDR3 region has 11 residues. Germline V gene data show CDR1 as SGHTA and CDR2 as FQGNSA. The germline V and J ends were trimmed by 2 bases and 2 bases, with 1 base remaining between them. The CDR3, as DNA: TGTGCCAGCAGCTTAACCTACGAGCAGTACTTC. This codes for CASSLTYEQYF.

The table lists this clonotype with a few counts. The rearrangement links TRBV5-1 to TRBJ1-1; D perhaps matches TRBD1 (5 bases). Trimming left V 0 bases short and J 1 base short, with 7 bases between. The length of the CDR3 is 14 residues. In germline, CDR1 is SGHRS, CDR2 YFSETQ. The CDR3 DNA reads TGCGCCAGCAGCTTGGAAACAGGGAACACTGAAGCTTTCTTT. This sequence encodes CASSLETGNTEAFF. Using reference TRBV5-1 and TRBJ1-1 for the parts outside the CDR3, the full variable domain is KAGVTQTPRYLIKTRGQQVTLSCSPISGHRSVSWYQQTPGQGLQFLFEYFSETQRNKGNFPGRFSGRQFSNSRSEMNVSTLELGDSALYLCASSLETGNTEAFFGQGTRLTVV.

With respect to this clonotype: This may come from a read error, since a much larger clone is one base off. This chain uses TRBV6-2 or TRBV6-3 with TRBJ1-1; D remains ambiguous. The length of the CDR3 is 11 residues. V was clipped by 8 bases and J by 4 bases, with 8 bases between them. Looked up from germline, CDR1 is MNHEY and CDR2 is SVGEGT. CDR3 protein: CASQKTTEAFF. In DNA, the CDR3 is TGTGCCAGCCAAAAGACCACTGAAGCTTTCTTT.

Comments on this clonotype: At one end the junction does not follow the germline gene, possibly because of a read error. Written as DNA, the CDR3 is TGTGCCTGCAGCTTGGCCCGCGGGCACAACGAGCAGTACTTC. It encodes CACSLARGHNEQYF. The gene calls are TRBV13 and TRBJ2-7; D possibly corresponds to TRBD2 (5 bases). Looked up from germline, CDR1 is PRHDT and CDR2 is FYEKMQ (reference sequence). CDR3 length: 14 amino acids.

This clonotype is deemed medium-sized. The chain recombines TRBV6-5 with TRBJ2-4, with 7 positions matching TRBD2. CDR3 length: 14 amino acids. Germline V CDR1 and CDR2: MNHEY, SVGAGI. V trimming: 3 bases; J trimming: 11 bases; junction bases outside the gene matches: 10. This chain's CDR3 is CASSYSSGATLQYF. The CDR3, as DNA: TGTGCCAGCAGTTATTCAAGCGGGGCAACCCTTCAGTACTTC.

Regarding this clonotype: A single base separates this from a much larger clone, so it may be a read error. V and J are TRBV29-1 and TRBJ2-7; a weak D match, TRBD1 (5 bases). Germline loops: CDR1 SQVTM, CDR2 ANQGSEA. This CDR3 contains 12 residues. The germline V and J ends were trimmed by 3 bases and 3 bases, with 9 bases remaining between them. CDR3 residues: CSVEQGGYEQYF. CDR3 sequence (DNA): TGCAGCGTTGAGCAGGGTGGCTACGAGCAGTACTTC.

This clonotype rates as medium-sized. The chain has TRBV5-6 and TRBJ2-7, with a possible D match to TRBD2 (5 bases). Germline V gene data show CDR1 as SGHDT and CDR2 as YYEEEE. The CDR3 totals 15 residues. The germline V and J ends were trimmed by 3 bases and 2 bases, with 15 bases remaining between them. This CDR3 reads CASSWPGSEAYEQYF. The CDR3 coding sequence is TGTGCCAGCAGCTGGCCGGGTAGCGAAGCCTACGAGCAGTACTTC.

For this clonotype: The CDR3 end shows no conserved phenylalanine or tryptophan, and so a read error is likely. The V and J genes are TRBV4-3 and TRBJ2-7; 8 bases fit TRBD1. Germline CDR1 LGHNA, CDR2 YSLEER. The CDR3 is made up of 15 amino acids. The V gene end was trimmed by 0 bases and the J gene end by 5 bases; junction bases not matched to a gene: 6. CDR3 in amino acids: CASSQEGQVPNEQYI. The CDR3 DNA sequence: TGCGCCAGCAGCCAAGAGGGACAGGTTCCCAACGAGCAGTACATC.

This clonotype was picked up a small number of times. The chain is built from TRBV24-1 and TRBJ2-1; D is unclear. CDR1 and CDR2 (germline): KGHDR, SFDVKD. This CDR3 contains 11 residues. Trimming cost V 3 bases and J 10 bases, with 6 bases left between them. The CDR3 sequence is CATSDVGEQFF. The CDR3 DNA follows: TGTGCCACCAGTGATGTGGGAGAGCAGTTCTTC.

Sample share makes this clonotype medium-sized. The chain has TRBV5-4 and TRBJ2-4; 8 nucleotides agree with TRBD2. This CDR3 region has 15 residues. Germline loops: CDR1 SGHNT, CDR2 YYREEE (reference sequence). V lost 4 bases to trimming and J lost 0 bases; unmatched junction nucleotides: 3. The CDR3: CASSLSGIAKNIQYF. CDR3 DNA: TGTGCCAGCAGCCTTAGCGGGATAGCCAAAAACATTCAGTACTTC.

This clonotype was found a few times. The chain joins TRBV19 to TRBJ2-5, with D unresolved. The germline V and J ends were trimmed by 4 bases and 1 base, with 22 bases remaining between them. The germline CDR1 and CDR2 sequences are LNHDA and SQIVND (reference sequence). The CDR3 has 18 residues. The CDR3 DNA sequence: TGTGCCAGTAGTACCGGATATGGTCGGGCCGTGAGCCAAGAGACCCAGTACTTC. Residues: CASSTGYGRAVSQETQYF.

Notes on this clonotype: A single base separates this from a much larger clone, so it may be a read error. This chain joins TRBV5-1 and TRBJ2-3; D is uncertain. Germline CDR1 reads SGHRS; CDR2 reads YFSETQ. This CDR3 has 12 residues. The CDR3 bases are TGCGCCAGCAGCTGGGCCACAGCTACGCAGTATTTT. Translation gives CASSWATATQYF.

The chain combines TRBV6-5 with TRBJ2-3; the match to TRBD1 covers 7 bases. From germline, CDR1 is MNHEY and CDR2 SVGAGI. The CDR3 consists of 20 residues. The V and J ends lost 6 bases and 2 bases, in that order; junction bases with no gene match: 23. The CDR3 nucleotides are TGTGCCAGCAGATACACCAAACCCCGCATCCGGGGACAGTACACAGATACGCAGTATTTT. This gives the protein CASRYTKPRIRGQYTDTQYF.